The clone carrying this TCR beta chain occurred once. Through a sample-barcoded 5' primer and a J-beta primer mix, a second PCR was run for about 7 to 12 cycles. MiXCR, applied by TCRdb to the 5' RACE reads, yields one record per CDR3 protein. The sample holds some 1.4 million distinct CDR3 sequences, 42% seen once. Germline values: CDR1 MNHNS, CDR2 SASEGT. CDR3 size: 16 residues. V shed 3 bases, J shed 2 bases, and the junction held 10 bases outside the gene matches. This entry comes from a study of blood T cells in healthy people across ages. The receptor was derived from a woman aged 18-29 years in good health. The chain combines TRBV6-1 with TRBJ2-7; 7 bases align to TRBD1. The sequenced material came from blood. The DNA of the CDR3 is TGTGCCAGCAGTGATGGCAAGTACAGGGGCCCCTACGAGCAGTACTTC. It yields the protein CASSDGKYRGPYEQYF.